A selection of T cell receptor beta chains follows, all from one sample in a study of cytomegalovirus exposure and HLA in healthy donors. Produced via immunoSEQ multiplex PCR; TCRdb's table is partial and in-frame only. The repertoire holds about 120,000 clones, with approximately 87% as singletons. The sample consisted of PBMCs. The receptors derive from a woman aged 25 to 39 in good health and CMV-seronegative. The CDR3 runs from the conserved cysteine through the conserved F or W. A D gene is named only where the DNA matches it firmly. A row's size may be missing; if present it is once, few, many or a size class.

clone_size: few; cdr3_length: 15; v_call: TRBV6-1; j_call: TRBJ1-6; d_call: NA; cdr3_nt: TGTGCCAGCTCCCCTCTGACAGGTGGCGATTCACCCCTCCACTTT; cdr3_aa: CASSPLTGGDSPLHF
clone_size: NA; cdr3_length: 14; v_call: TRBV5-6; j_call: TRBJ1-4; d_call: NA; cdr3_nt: TGTGCCAGCAGCTTGCTCCAGGGGAATGAAAAACTGTTTTTT; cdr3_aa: CASSLLQGNEKLFF
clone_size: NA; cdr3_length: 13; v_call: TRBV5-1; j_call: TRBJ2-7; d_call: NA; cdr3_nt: TGCGCCAGCAGCCCGGGGTCGAGCTACGAGCAGTACTTC; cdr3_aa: CASSPGSSYEQYF
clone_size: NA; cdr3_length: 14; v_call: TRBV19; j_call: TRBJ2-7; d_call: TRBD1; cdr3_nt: TGTGCCAGTAGAATGGGGACAGGGGGCCACGAGCAGTACTTC; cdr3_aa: CASRMGTGGHEQYF
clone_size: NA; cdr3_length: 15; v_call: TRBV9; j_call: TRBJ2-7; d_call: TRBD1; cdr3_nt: TGTGCCAGCAGCCCTCGACAGGGGGAGGCCTACGAGCAGTACTTC; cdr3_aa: CASSPRQGEAYEQYF
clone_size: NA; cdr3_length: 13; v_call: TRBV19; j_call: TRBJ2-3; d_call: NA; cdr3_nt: TGTGCCAGTAGTATCAGCGGCACAGATACGCAGTATTTT; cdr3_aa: CASSISGTDTQYF
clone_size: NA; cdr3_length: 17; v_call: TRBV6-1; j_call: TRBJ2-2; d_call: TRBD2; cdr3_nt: TGTGCCAGCAGTGAGACTAGCGGGGGTGTCAACACCGGGGAGCTGTTTTTT; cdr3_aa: CASSETSGGVNTGELFF
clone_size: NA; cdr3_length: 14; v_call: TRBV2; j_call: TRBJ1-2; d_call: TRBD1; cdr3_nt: TGTGCCAGCTCTCGGGACAGGGAGGGGAATGGCTACACCTTC; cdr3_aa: CASSRDREGNGYTF
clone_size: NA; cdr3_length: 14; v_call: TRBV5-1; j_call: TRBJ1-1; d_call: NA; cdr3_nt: TGCGCCAGCAGCTTGAACAGTGGGAACACTGAAGCTTTCTTT; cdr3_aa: CASSLNSGNTEAFF
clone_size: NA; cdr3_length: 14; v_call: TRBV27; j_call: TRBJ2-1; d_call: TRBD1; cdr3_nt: TGTGCCAGCAGTTTATGGTTCAGGGGGAATGAGCAGTTCTTC; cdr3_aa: CASSLWFRGNEQFF
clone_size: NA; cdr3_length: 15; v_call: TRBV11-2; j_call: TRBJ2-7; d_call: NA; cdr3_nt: TGTGCCAGCAGCCGAGCTGTGGGCGACCCTAACGAGCAGTACTTC; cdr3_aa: CASSRAVGDPNEQYF
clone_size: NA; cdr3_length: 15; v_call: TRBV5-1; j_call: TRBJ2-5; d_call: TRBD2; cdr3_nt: TGCGCCAGCAGCTCTGGGACTAGTTTTCAAGAGACCCAGTACTTC; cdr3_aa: CASSSGTSFQETQYF
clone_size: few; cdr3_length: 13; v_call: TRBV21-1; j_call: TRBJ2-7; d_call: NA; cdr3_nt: TGTGCCAGCAGCAAGGACAGGCAGTGCGAGCAGTACTTC; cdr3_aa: CASSKDRQCEQYF
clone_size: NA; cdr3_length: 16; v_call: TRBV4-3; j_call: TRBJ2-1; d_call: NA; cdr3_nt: TGCGCCAGCAGCCAAGAGGGGCCCGGATCCCACAATGAGCAGTTCTTC; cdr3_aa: CASSQEGPGSHNEQFF
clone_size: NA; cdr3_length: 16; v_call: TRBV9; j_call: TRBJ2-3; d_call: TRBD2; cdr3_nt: TGTGCCAGCAGCGTGGCGGGGGGCCCACCTGTAGATACGCAGTATTTT; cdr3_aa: CASSVAGGPPVDTQYF
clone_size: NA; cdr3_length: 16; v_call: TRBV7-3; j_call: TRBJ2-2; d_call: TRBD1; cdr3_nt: TGTGCCAGCAGCTTAGGGACAGGGGCGAACACCGGGGAGCTGTTTTTT; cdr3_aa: CASSLGTGANTGELFF
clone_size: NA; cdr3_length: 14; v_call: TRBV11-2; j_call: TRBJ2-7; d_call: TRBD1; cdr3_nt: TGTGCCAGCACCTGGGGGACAGGGGCCTACGAGCAGTACTTC; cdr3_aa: CASTWGTGAYEQYF
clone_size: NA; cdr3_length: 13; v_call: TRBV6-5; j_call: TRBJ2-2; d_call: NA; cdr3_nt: TGTGCCAGCAGTCCTGAGGGGGCCGGGGAGCTGTTTTTT; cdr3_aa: CASSPEGAGELFF
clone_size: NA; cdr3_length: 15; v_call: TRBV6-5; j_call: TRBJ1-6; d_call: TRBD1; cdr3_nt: TGTGCCAGCAGTACCCAAGGGACAGGGCAATCACCCCTCCACTTT; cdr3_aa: CASSTQGTGQSPLHF
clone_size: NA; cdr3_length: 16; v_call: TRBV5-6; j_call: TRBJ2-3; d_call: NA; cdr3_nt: TGTGCCAGCAGCCGATTTGGCAGGCGAGGCACAGATACGCAGTATTTT; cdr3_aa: CASSRFGRRGTDTQYF
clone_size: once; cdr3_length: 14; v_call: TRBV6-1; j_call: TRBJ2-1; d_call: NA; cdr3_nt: TGTGCCAGCAGTGACCGGGGATATGGGTCTCCGCAGTTCTTC; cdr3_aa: CASSDRGYGSPQFF
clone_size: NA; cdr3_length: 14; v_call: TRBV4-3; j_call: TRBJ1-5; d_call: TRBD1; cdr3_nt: TGCGCCAGCAGCCTGGGACAGTTCAATCAGCCCCAGCATTTT; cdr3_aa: CASSLGQFNQPQHF
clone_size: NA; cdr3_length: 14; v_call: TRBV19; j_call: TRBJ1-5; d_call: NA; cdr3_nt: TGTGCCAGTAGTCCCGGTTATAGCAATCAGCCCCAGCATTTT; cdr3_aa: CASSPGYSNQPQHF
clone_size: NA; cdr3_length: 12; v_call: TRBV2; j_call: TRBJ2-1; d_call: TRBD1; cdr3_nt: TGTGCCAGCAGTTACAGGGGGTTAGAGCAGTTCTTC; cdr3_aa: CASSYRGLEQFF
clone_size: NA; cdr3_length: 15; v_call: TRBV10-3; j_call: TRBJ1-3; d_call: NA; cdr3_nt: TGTGCCATCAGTGAATTAGGCACTACTGGAAACACCATATATTTT; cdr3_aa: CAISELGTTGNTIYF
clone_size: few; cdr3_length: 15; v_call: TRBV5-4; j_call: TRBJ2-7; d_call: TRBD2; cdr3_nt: TGTGCCAGCAGCTCGGAGCCGGGGGGGCCGTACGAGCAGTACTTC; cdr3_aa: CASSSEPGGPYEQYF
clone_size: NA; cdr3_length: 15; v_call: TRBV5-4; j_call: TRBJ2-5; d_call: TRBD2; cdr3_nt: TGTGCCAGCAGCGAGACTAGCGGGGGGTTTGAGACCCAGTACTTC; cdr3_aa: CASSETSGGFETQYF
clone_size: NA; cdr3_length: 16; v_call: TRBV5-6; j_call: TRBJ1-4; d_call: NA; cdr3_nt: TGTGCCAGCAGCTTGGCCTGGAGGGGCGGTAATGAAAAACTGTTTTTT; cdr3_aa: CASSLAWRGGNEKLFF
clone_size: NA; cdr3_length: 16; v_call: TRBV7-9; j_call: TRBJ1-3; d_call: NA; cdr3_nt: TGTGCCAGCAGCTTAAACGGAGGGGCAGGAGGAAACACCATATATTTT; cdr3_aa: CASSLNGGAGGNTIYF
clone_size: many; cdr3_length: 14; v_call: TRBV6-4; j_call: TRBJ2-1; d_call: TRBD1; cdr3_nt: TGTGCCAGCAGTGAGGGACAGTGGGGCAATGAGCAGTTCTTC; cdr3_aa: CASSEGQWGNEQFF
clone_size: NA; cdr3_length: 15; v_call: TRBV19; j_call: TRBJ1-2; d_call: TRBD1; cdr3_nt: TGTGCCAGTAGCCACAGCACTCCAGGGGGATATGGCTACACCTTC; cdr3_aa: CASSHSTPGGYGYTF
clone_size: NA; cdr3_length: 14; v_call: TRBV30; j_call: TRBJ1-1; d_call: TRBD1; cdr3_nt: TGTGCCTGGATCGGGAGGGGGCGGAAAGCTGAAGCTTTCTTT; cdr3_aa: CAWIGRGRKAEAFF
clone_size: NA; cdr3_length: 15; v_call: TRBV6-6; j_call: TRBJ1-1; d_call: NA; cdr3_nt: TGTGCCAGCAGTTTCCCCCGGACTGCGAACACTGAAGCTTTCTTT; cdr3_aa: CASSFPRTANTEAFF
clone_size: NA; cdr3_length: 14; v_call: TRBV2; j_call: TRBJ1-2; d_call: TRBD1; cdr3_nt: TGTGCCAGCAGTGAATTACAGGGGGCGTATGGCTACACCTTC; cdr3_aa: CASSELQGAYGYTF
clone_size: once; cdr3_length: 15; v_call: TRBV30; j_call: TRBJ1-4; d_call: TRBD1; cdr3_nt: TGTGCCTGGAGTGTACGTGGGACAGGGCATGAAAAACTGTTTTTT; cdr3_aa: CAWSVRGTGHEKLFF
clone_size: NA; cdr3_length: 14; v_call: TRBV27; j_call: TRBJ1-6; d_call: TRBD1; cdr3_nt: TGTGCCAGCAGACGTGGACAGGGGAATTCACCCCTCCACTTT; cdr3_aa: CASRRGQGNSPLHF
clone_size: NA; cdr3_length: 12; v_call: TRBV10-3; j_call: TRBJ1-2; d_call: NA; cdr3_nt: TGTGCCATCAGGTCTCTAGTGGATGGCTACACCTTC; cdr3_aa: CAIRSLVDGYTF
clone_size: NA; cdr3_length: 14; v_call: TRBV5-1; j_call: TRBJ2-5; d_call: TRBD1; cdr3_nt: TGCGCCACCGCGAGGGGACAGGGGGAGGAGACCCAGTACTTC; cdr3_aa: CATARGQGEETQYF
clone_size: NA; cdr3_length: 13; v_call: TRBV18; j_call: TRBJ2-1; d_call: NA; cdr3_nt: TGTGCCAGCTCACCAAGGACAGACAATGAGCAGTTCTTC; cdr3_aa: CASSPRTDNEQFF
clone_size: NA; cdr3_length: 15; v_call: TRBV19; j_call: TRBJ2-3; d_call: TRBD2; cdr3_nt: TGTGCCAGTACGGCTAGCGGGGTGCACACAGATACGCAGTATTTT; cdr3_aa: CASTASGVHTDTQYF
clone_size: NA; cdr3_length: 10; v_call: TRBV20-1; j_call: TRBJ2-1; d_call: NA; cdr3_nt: TGCAGTGCCGTTTACAATGAGCAGTTCTTC; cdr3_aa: CSAVYNEQFF
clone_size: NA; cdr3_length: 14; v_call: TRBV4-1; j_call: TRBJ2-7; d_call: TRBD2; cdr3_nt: TGCGCCAGCAGCCAAGATCTCCAGGGAGGGCAGCAGTACTTC; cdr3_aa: CASSQDLQGGQQYF